These 12 T cell receptor beta chains came from one sample sequenced in a study of blood T cells in healthy people across ages. A J-beta primer mix and a sample-barcoded 5' primer were used in a second PCR of about 7 to 12 cycles. MiXCR, run by TCRdb on the 5' RACE reads, gives a single entry per CDR3 protein. In the table there are about 810,000 distinct CDR3 sequences, approximately 35% of which are singletons. Input material: blood. Receptor source: a young man in good health.

This clonotype was counted only a few times. The chain recombines TRBV7-2 with TRBJ2-5; 11 bases match TRBD1. V trimming: 5 bases; J trimming: 5 bases; junction bases outside the gene matches: 7. From germline, CDR1 is SGHTA and CDR2 FQGNSA. This CDR3 has 15 residues. The CDR3: CASSIGQGARETQYF. In nucleotides, the CDR3 is TGTGCCAGCAGCATAGGACAGGGGGCGCGGGAGACCCAGTACTTC.

Only one count was recorded for this clonotype. This chain links TRBV10-3 with TRBJ2-2, with 10 bases lining up with TRBD1. The CDR3 covers 14 residues. V trimming: 10 bases; J trimming: 6 bases; junction bases outside the gene matches: 8. CDR1 and CDR2 (germline): ENHRY, SYGVKD. The CDR3 sequence: CATRGQGDAGELFF. CDR3 nucleotide sequence: TGTGCCACCCGAGGACAGGGGGACGCCGGGGAGCTGTTTTTT.

As DNA, the CDR3 is TGCGCCAGCAGCCGGGGACAGGGTGTGGACACTGAAGCTTTCTTT. Residues: CASSRGQGVDTEAFF. The chain carries TRBV5-1 and TRBJ1-1, with 9 bases matching TRBD1. V shed 4 bases and J 3 bases; nucleotides not matched to a gene: 7. From germline, CDR1 is SGHRS and CDR2 YFSETQ. The CDR3 extends over 15 amino acids.

This clonotype was observed many times. The rearrangement joins TRBV12-3 or TRBV12-4 to TRBJ2-3; unclear D gene. This CDR3 spans 13 amino acids. Trimming pared 6 bases from V and 2 bases from J, leaving 9 bases between. The CDR3 DNA follows: TGTGCCAGCAGGTCAGAGGTCACAGATACGCAGTATTTT. Translated: CASRSEVTDTQYF.

This chain joins TRBV18 and TRBJ1-1, with 8 bases lining up with TRBD1. Germline-derived CDR1 and CDR2 are KGHSH and LQKENI. The CDR3 has 16 residues. V shed 4 bases, J shed 0 bases, and the junction held 7 bases outside the gene matches. This CDR3 is CASSLGTGVMNTEAFF. The CDR3 nucleotides read TGTGCCAGCTCACTTGGGACAGGAGTCATGAACACTGAAGCTTTCTTT.

A few counts support this clonotype. J is TRBJ1-2 and V is TRBV7-9, with D perhaps TRBD1 (5 bases). Germline-derived CDR1 and CDR2 are SEHNR and FQNEAQ (reference sequence). Between the trimmed V and J ends, which lost 6 bases and 1 base, there was a span of 12 bases. The CDR3 contains 14 residues. CDR3 loop: CASSRLGVNYGYTF. The DNA for the CDR3 is TGTGCCAGCAGTCGCTTAGGGGTTAACTATGGCTACACCTTC.

The rearrangement joins TRBV20-1 to TRBJ2-5, with D unclear. This CDR3 comprises 15 residues. The V end lost 6 bases, the J end lost 2 bases, and 19 bases lay between the germline ends. The germline gives CDR1 DFQATT, CDR2 SNEGSKA (reference sequence). The CDR3 region is CSAYSSRADQETQYF. CDR3 nucleotides: TGCAGTGCCTATTCGAGTAGGGCAGATCAAGAGACCCAGTACTTC.

In regard to this clonotype: The germline gene is not matched at one end of the junction; a read error may be the cause. The CDR3 coding sequence is TGTGCCAACAGCTTAGCGGGCTACCACCCGGGACAGGGCAACAATGAGCAGTTCTTC. Protein product: CANSLAGYHPGQGNNEQFF. J is TRBJ2-1 and V is TRBV7-2; 9 nucleotides align to TRBD1. CDR1 is SGHTA, CDR2 FQGNSA, per germline. This CDR3 is built from 19 residues.

This clonotype showed up many times. This chain connects TRBV29-1 to TRBJ2-5; tentatively, D is TRBD2 (6 bases). Germline CDR1 and CDR2: SQVTM and ANQGSEA. The CDR3 has 11 amino acids. V was shortened by 5 bases and J by 4 bases, with 8 bases between the two germline ends. The CDR3 DNA is TGCAGCGTTCAGGGAGGAGAGACCCAGTACTTC. Translated, it gives CSVQGGETQYF.

The chain's CDR3 is CTSSLGGSPNYGYTF. CDR3 nucleotide sequence: TGTACCAGCAGCTTAGGGGGCAGCCCTAACTATGGCTACACCTTC. The chain couples TRBV7-2 to TRBJ1-2, with D maybe TRBD1 (5 bases). V was pared by 1 base and J by 0 bases, with 9 bases between. There are 15 residues in the CDR3. Per the germline V gene, CDR1 is SGHTA and CDR2 is FQGNSA.

Turning to this clonotype: With a much larger clone just one base away, this may be a read error. The chain recombines TRBV7-2 with TRBJ2-1, with 10 bases lining up with TRBD2. TRBJ2-7 explains the end of the DNA better; the J call may be wrong. The CDR3 spans 17 residues. CDR1 and CDR2 from the germline V gene are SGHTA and FQGNSA. CDR3 region: CASSQTSGTASYNEQYF. The CDR3 region has the DNA TGTGCCAGCAGCCAAACTAGCGGGACAGCCTCCTACAATGAGCAGTACTTC.

The chain uses TRBV12-3 or TRBV12-4 and TRBJ2-3; D possibly uses TRBD1 or TRBD2 (5 bases each). This CDR3 contains 16 residues. Trimming pared 6 bases from V and 14 bases from J, leaving 30 bases between. The CDR3 bases are TGTGCCAGCAGCTTTTCGGCCTTCTCCGGGACCCACGTACTGTATTTT. Translation gives CASSFSAFSGTHVLYF.